What follows is one T cell receptor beta chain and its context. Its antigen is unidentified. The sample is drawn from a study of cytomegalovirus exposure and HLA in healthy donors. The PCR used 60 Vbeta and 13 Jbeta primers. Sequencing was performed with immunoSEQ multiplex PCR; in TCRdb, only in-frame clones are kept and a portion is missing. In the table there are around 100,000 clones, around 62% of which are singletons. Findings and limits, study-wide: Sequencing likely generated an artifact that appeared as a cluster of highly shared sequence variants. An analysis that was carried out later associated approximately 15,000 TCR beta sequences with HLA alleles at 0.05 false discovery rate.

Healthy donors of bone marrow made up the group. This CDR3 spans 14 amino acids. Germline values: CDR1 SGHTA, CDR2 FQGNSA. With V trimmed by 5 bases and J by 5 bases, 7 bases remained unmatched. The origin of this receptor is a man aged 25-45 years in good health and CMV-seropositive. The chain joins TRBV7-2 to TRBJ1-2, with 8 bases fitting TRBD1. The specimen sequenced was PBMCs. The CDR3 sequence is CASSLGTGDYGYTF. For the CDR3, the DNA is TGTGCCAGCAGCCTAGGGACAGGCGATTATGGCTACACCTTC.